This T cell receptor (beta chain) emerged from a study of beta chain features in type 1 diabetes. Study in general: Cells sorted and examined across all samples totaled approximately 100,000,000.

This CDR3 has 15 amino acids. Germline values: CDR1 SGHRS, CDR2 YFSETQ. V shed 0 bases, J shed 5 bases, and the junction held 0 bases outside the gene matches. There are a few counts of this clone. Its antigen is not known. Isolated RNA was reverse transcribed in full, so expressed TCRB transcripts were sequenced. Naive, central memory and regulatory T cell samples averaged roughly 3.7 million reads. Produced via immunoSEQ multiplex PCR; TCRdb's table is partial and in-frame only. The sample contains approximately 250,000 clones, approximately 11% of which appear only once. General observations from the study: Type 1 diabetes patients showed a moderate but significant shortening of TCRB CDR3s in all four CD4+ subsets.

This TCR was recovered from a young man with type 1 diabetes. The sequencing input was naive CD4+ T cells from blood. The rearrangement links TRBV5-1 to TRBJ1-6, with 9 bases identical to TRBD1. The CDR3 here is CASSLGTGDNSPLHF. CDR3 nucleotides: TGCGCCAGCAGCTTGGGGACAGGGGATAATTCACCCCTCCACTTT.